This T cell receptor (beta chain) was identified in a study of blood T cell repertoires in COVID-19. Profiling relied on immunoSEQ multiplex PCR, and the TCRdb table lists in-frame clones only, not all of them. The data contain approximately 380,000 clones, approximately 90% of them singletons. The CDR3 has 13 residues. Looked up from germline, CDR1 is LNHDA and CDR2 is SQIVND (reference sequence). Trimming left V 7 bases short and J 2 bases short, with 11 bases between. The specimen was PBMCs or T cells enriched from blood (not recorded which). The chain joins TRBV19 to TRBJ1-2; D is undetermined. The sequence was collected from a woman in her 40s who had been exposed to COVID-19. For the CDR3, the DNA is TGTGCCAGTAATTTTGGGCCCAACTATGGCTACACCTTC. This codes for CASNFGPNYGYTF.